The sample holds one count of the clone carrying this T cell receptor (beta chain). Its antigen is not identified. The sample originates from a study of graft-versus-host responses after intestinal transplantation. Profiled with immunoSEQ multiplex PCR; TCRdb holds only in-frame clones, not every one. The sample yields tens of thousands of clones, roughly 91% seen once. Trimming removed 11 bases at V and 4 bases at J, with 15 bases between. The germline CDR1 and CDR2 sequences are LNHDA and SQIVND (reference sequence). The CDR3 contains 13 residues. The receptor was isolated from a human donor who received an intestinal transplant. The chain links TRBV19 to TRBJ2-1; D not resolved. Source: unstimulated CD8+ T cells sorted from spleen or lymph node cells, taken before intestinal transplant. The CDR3 loop is CASALGAYNEQFF. CDR3 DNA sequence: TGTGCCTCCGCTCTCGGTGCATACAATGAGCAGTTCTTC. Looking up the rest from reference TRBV19 and TRBJ2-1 gives the full variable domain: DGGITQSPKYLFRKEGQNVTLSCEQNLNHDAMYWYRQDPGQGLRLIYYSQIVNDFQKGDIAEGYSVSREKKESFPLTVTSAQKNPTAFYLCASALGAYNEQFFGPGTRLTVL.